This is a list of T cell receptor beta chains from one sample in a study of cytomegalovirus exposure and HLA in healthy donors. Here immunoSEQ multiplex PCR was the method, and the copy in TCRdb shows in-frame clones only, minus some. The table has roughly 100,000 clones, approximately 79% seen once; the top ten hold approximately 4.3%. The sequencing input was PBMCs. These receptors originate from a man aged 50 or older in good health and CMV-seropositive. CDR3s include the opening cysteine and the closing phenylalanine or tryptophan. D genes are given only for firm matches. Clone size is not always given. Where it is, it says once, few, many or a class for expanded clones.

V gene	clone size	D gene	J gene	CDR3 DNA	CDR3 protein
TRBV11-2	-	TRBD2	TRBJ2-2	TGTGCCAGCAGCCCGCTAGCGGTGAACACCGGGGAGCTGTTTTTT	CASSPLAVNTGELFF
TRBV28	-	-	TRBJ2-3	TGTGCCAGCAGTTTACAGGGCGATACAGATACGCAGTATTTT	CASSLQGDTDTQYF
TRBV5-1	-	TRBD1	TRBJ1-5	TGCGCCAGCAGCCAATCTGGACAGGGGGTAATTGAAAATCAGCCCCAGCATTTT	CASSQSGQGVIENQPQHF
TRBV6-1	-	TRBD2	TRBJ2-2	TGTGCCAGCAGTGAAGCCTTGGGACTAGCGGGAGGGATTAACACCGGGGAGCTGTTTTTT	CASSEALGLAGGINTGELFF
TRBV18	-	TRBD2	TRBJ2-1	TGTGCCAGCTCACAACTCGGACTAGCGGGAGAAGTGTCCTACAATGAGCAGTTCTTC	CASSQLGLAGEVSYNEQFF
TRBV7-3	-	TRBD1	TRBJ2-7	TGTGCCAGCAGCAAGACAGGGGCGATTTTGGACGAGCAGTACTTC	CASSKTGAILDEQYF
TRBV28	-	-	TRBJ2-2	TGTGCCAGCAGTTTATCCCAACTTACGAACACCGGGGAGCTGTTTTTT	CASSLSQLTNTGELFF
TRBV27	few	-	TRBJ1-3	TGTGCCAGCAGTTTAATAGGGGCAGGGCAAGGAAACACCATATATTTT	CASSLIGAGQGNTIYF
TRBV28	-	TRBD1	TRBJ1-1	TGTGCCAGCAGTTCAACCCGACAGGGAATCACTGAAGCTTTCTTT	CASSSTRQGITEAFF
TRBV28	-	-	TRBJ1-1	TGTGCCAGCATTCGTGGGGGCACCACTGAAGCTTTCTTT	CASIRGGTTEAFF
TRBV28	-	TRBD2	TRBJ2-7	TGTGCCAGCAGTACTCTAGCGGGATTCGACGAGCAGTACTTC	CASSTLAGFDEQYF
TRBV4-3	-	-	TRBJ2-1	TGCGCCAGCAGCCAAGATGTGGGCGGGACGGGGTCCTACAATGAGCAGTTCTTC	CASSQDVGGTGSYNEQFF
TRBV10-2	few	-	TRBJ1-2	TGCGCCAGCAGTGGGGCTGGTGGCTACACCTTC	CASSGAGGYTF
TRBV11-2	-	-	TRBJ2-7	TGTGCCAGCAGCGTGGGGGGCTACGAGCAGTACTTC	CASSVGGYEQYF
TRBV5-4	-	TRBD2	TRBJ2-5	TGTGCCAGCAGCTCCAGCGGGAGGGCCCGGGAGACCCAGTACTTC	CASSSSGRARETQYF
TRBV7-8	-	-	TRBJ2-7	TGTGCCAGCAGCTTAGATCGGAGGGCTTTGGAGCAGTACTTC	CASSLDRRALEQYF
TRBV6-5	-	TRBD2	TRBJ2-1	TGTGCCAGCAGTTACGACGCAGGCGGGAGGGCCAATGAGCAGTTCTTC	CASSYDAGGRANEQFF
TRBV28	-	TRBD1	TRBJ1-2	TGTGCCAGCAGCAGGACCTCTTACAGGGGAGAGTACGGCTACACCTTC	CASSRTSYRGEYGYTF
TRBV5-1	once	TRBD1	TRBJ2-1	TGCGCCAGCAGCAAGGGGACAGGGGGAGCAAATGAGCAGTTCTTC	CASSKGTGGANEQFF
TRBV7-9	-	TRBD2	TRBJ2-3	TGTGCCAGCAGCTTTGGGACTAGCGGATCCACAGATACGCAGTATTTT	CASSFGTSGSTDTQYF
TRBV4-1	few	TRBD1	TRBJ1-2	TGCGCCAGCAGCCAAGATTTGGAACGCCTCAGGGGGCAGGGTGGCTACACCTTC	CASSQDLERLRGQGGYTF
TRBV30	-	TRBD2	TRBJ2-1	TGTGCCTGGAGCGCCATAGCGGGAGGCCCCCCTTTTGGGCAGTTCTTC	CAWSAIAGGPPFGQFF
TRBV4-1	-	TRBD1	TRBJ2-7	TGCGCCAGCAGCCCCGGACAGGGGTTTTCCTACGAGCAGTACTTC	CASSPGQGFSYEQYF
TRBV10-1	-	TRBD1	TRBJ1-1	TGCGCCAGCAGTGGACAGGGGAACACTGAAGCTTTCTTT	CASSGQGNTEAFF
TRBV5-4	-	TRBD2	TRBJ2-2	TGTGCCAGCAGCTATATACTAGCGGGAGGGCCTGGTACCGGGGAGCTGTTTTTT	CASSYILAGGPGTGELFF
TRBV27	-	TRBD1	TRBJ2-7	TGTGCCAGCAGTTTGTCCGGACAGGTCGCCTCCTACGAGCAGTACTTC	CASSLSGQVASYEQYF
TRBV7-3	-	-	TRBJ2-7	TGTGCCAGCAGCTTATCGGACTCCCACGAGCAGTACTTC	CASSLSDSHEQYF
TRBV18	-	-	TRBJ2-7	TGTGCCAGCTCACCAAACGGGGACGAGCAGTACTTC	CASSPNGDEQYF
TRBV6-1	-	-	TRBJ2-7	TGTGCCACACTTGGGACTTCCTACGAGCAGTACTTC	CATLGTSYEQYF